One and the same sample provided the 24 T cell receptor beta chains below, sequenced in a study of metastatic and nonmetastatic thyroid tumors. Patients had received no treatment of any kind before thyroid surgery. TCRdb reanalyzed the PCR reads with MiXCR. This sample has over 20,000 clones; roughly 24% occur once, and the top ten carry 15% to 20%. Sample: blood. Source of these receptors: a male donor with papillary thyroid cancer or a benign thyroid nodule (not recorded which). Some clones in this sample may be carry-over from other donors' samples.

This clone is deemed medium-sized. V gene TRBV5-1 combines with J gene TRBJ2-1; D is perhaps TRBD1 (5 bases). The CDR3 length is 15 residues. V dropped 4 bases and J dropped 2 bases, with 13 bases sitting between them. Germline assignment: CDR1 SGHRS and CDR2 YFSETQ. Here the CDR3 reads CASSTLTGPYNEQFF. CDR3 DNA: TGCGCCAGCAGCACCCTTACAGGTCCCTACAATGAGCAGTTCTTC.

This clone was counted only a few times. The V and J genes are TRBV15 and TRBJ2-7; D tentatively fits TRBD1 or TRBD2 (5 bases each). Germline values: CDR1 LNHNV, CDR2 YYDKDF (reference sequence). The CDR3 has 14 residues. Trimming took off 1 base at V and 6 bases at J, with 13 bases between the two ends. The CDR3 is CATSRGTGRIEQYF. For the CDR3, the DNA is TGTGCCACCAGCAGAGGGACGGGACGGATCGAGCAGTACTTC.

In this sample, this clone turned up many times. The chain carries TRBV4-1 and TRBJ1-5; no firm D call. V lost 1 base and J 2 bases, leaving 15 bases between the germline ends. The CDR3 has 17 amino acids. The germline V gene encodes CDR1 MGHRA and CDR2 YSYEKL. CDR3 in DNA: TGCGCCAGCAGCCAAGTATCGGGGAGTTGGGGCAATCAGCCCCAGCATTTT. The encoded protein is CASSQVSGSWGNQPQHF.

The chain is built from TRBV7-8 and TRBJ2-1, with 7 bases aligning to TRBD1. The CDR3 length is 15 residues. With V trimmed by 1 base and J by 6 bases, 6 bases remained unmatched. Looked up from germline, CDR1 is SGHVS and CDR2 is FQNEAQ. CDR3 coding DNA: TGTGCCAGCAGCTTAGGAGGGGGCGACCCCAATGAGCAGTTCTTC. Its translation: CASSLGGGDPNEQFF.

Points on this clone: At one end, the junction sequence differs from germline, possibly due to a read error. The chain couples TRBV5-5 to TRBJ1-6; D not resolved. Germline CDR1 is SGHKS and CDR2 is YYEKEE (reference sequence). The CDR3 extends over 16 amino acids. For the CDR3, the DNA is TGTGCCAACAGCCCAGTCAGTGAGTCCTATAATTCACCCCGCCACTTT. This translates into CANSPVSESYNSPRHF.

This clone came up many times. The chain has TRBV6-1 and TRBJ2-1; the match to TRBD2 covers 12 bases. J gave up 8 bases and V 6 bases, and 8 bases lay outside the gene matches. This CDR3 is built from 15 residues. Germline-derived CDR1 and CDR2 are MNHNS and SASEGT. The CDR3 region is CASSRGTSGWDEQFF. As DNA, the CDR3 is TGTGCCAGCAGCCGAGGGACTAGCGGGTGGGATGAGCAGTTCTTC.

V gene TRBV7-2 combines with J gene TRBJ1-6, with D unresolved. The CDR3 has 12 residues. CDR1 and CDR2 (germline): SGHTA, FQGNSA. V lost 1 base to trimming and J lost 6 bases, with 1 base between them. The CDR3 sequence: CASSLVNSPLHF. CDR3 coding DNA: TGTGCCAGCAGCTTAGTTAATTCACCCCTCCACTTT.

CDR3: CSANGGSPDTQYF. As DNA, the CDR3 is TGCAGTGCTAATGGCGGGAGCCCAGATACGCAGTATTTT. J is TRBJ2-3 and V is TRBV20-1, with 7 nucleotides matching TRBD2. Germline V gene lookup returns CDR1 DFQATT and CDR2 SNEGSKA (reference sequence). V was pared by 4 bases and J by 4 bases, with 5 bases of the junction left unmatched. This CDR3 spans 13 amino acids.

In this sample, this clone turned up a few times. The chain is built from TRBV20-1 and TRBJ1-2; unclear D gene. The CDR3 has 12 amino acids. The germline V gene has CDR1 DFQATT and CDR2 SNEGSKA (reference sequence). The V gene lost 5 bases and the J gene lost 7 bases, with 14 bases spanning the gap. CDR3 nucleotides: TGCAGTGCTGGTGACAAGGGATCTGGCTACACCTTC. Residues: CSAGDKGSGYTF.

This clone is categorized as medium-sized. The chain employs TRBV5-1 and TRBJ1-1; D is unresolved. Germline-derived CDR1 and CDR2 are SGHRS and YFSETQ. This CDR3 has 11 residues. The V and J ends lost 1 base and 2 bases respectively, with 0 bases between them. As DNA, the CDR3 is TGCGCCAGCAGCTTGAACACTGAAGCTTTCTTT. It yields the protein CASSLNTEAFF.

The chain carries TRBV6-5 and TRBJ2-1; D may be TRBD1 (5 bases). V lost 7 bases to trimming and J lost 0 bases, with 19 bases between them. The germline V gene encodes CDR1 MNHEY and CDR2 SVGAGI. The CDR3 is 17 amino acids. The CDR3 reads CASISRRDSSSYNEQFF. CDR3 DNA sequence: TGTGCCAGCATTTCCCGACGCGACAGTAGCTCCTACAATGAGCAGTTCTTC.

This clone ranks as medium-sized. CDR3 protein: CASSRQGANYGYTF. Here the CDR3 DNA reads TGTGCCAGCAGTCGACAGGGGGCTAACTATGGCTACACCTTC. The chain uses TRBV28 and TRBJ1-2, with 9 positions matching TRBD1. The CDR3 contains 14 residues. Germline V gene data show CDR1 as MDHEN and CDR2 as SYDVKM. V shed 5 bases and J 0 bases; nucleotides not matched to a gene: 1.

This clone was recorded at least ten times. This chain links TRBV19 with TRBJ1-5; maybe TRBD1 (5 bases). There are 16 residues in the CDR3. The V gene lost 4 bases and the J gene lost 3 bases, with 16 bases spanning the gap. Germline CDR1 and CDR2: LNHDA and SQIVND (reference sequence). The CDR3: CASSTTGTLNNQPQHF. DNA of the CDR3: TGTGCCAGTAGTACCACCGGGACGTTAAACAATCAGCCCCAGCATTTT.

The chain has TRBV11-3 and TRBJ1-6; TRBD1 matches 7 bases. Germline assignment: CDR1 SGHNT and CDR2 YENEEA. The J segment lost 6 bases and the V segment lost 5 bases, leaving 4 bases of the junction unmatched. CDR3 size: 14 residues. DNA of the CDR3: TGTGCCAGCAGCCGACAGGGACCTAATTCACCCCTCCACTTT. As protein: CASSRQGPNSPLHF.

As for this clone: An end of the junction does not agree with germline; a read error may underlie this. The rearrangement links TRBV20-1 to TRBJ2-3; TRBD1 or TRBD2 may be the D gene (5 bases each). Germline CDR1 DFQATT, CDR2 SNEGSKA (reference sequence). There are 15 residues in the CDR3. In DNA, the CDR3 is TGCAGTGCTAGACTTGGGACGGGTCGCACGGATACGCAGTATTTT. As protein: CSARLGTGRTDTQYF.

The chain carries TRBV25-1 and TRBJ2-5, with TRBD1 matching over 10 bases. The DNA end lines up better with TRBJ2-1; the J call may be wrong. In germline, CDR1 is MGHDK, CDR2 SYGVNS. This CDR3 has 16 amino acids. The CDR3 here is CASSERRQGARNEQFF. As DNA, the CDR3 is TGTGCCAGCAGTGAAAGGAGACAGGGGGCTCGCAATGAGCAGTTCTTC.

This clone appeared many times. The chain links TRBV10-3 to TRBJ2-7; 8 nucleotides match TRBD2. This CDR3 has 14 residues. V was clipped by 7 bases and J by 0 bases; unmatched bases: 5. Per the germline V gene, CDR1 is ENHRY and CDR2 is SYGVKD. The CDR3 sequence: CAITSGLGSYEQYF. The CDR3 DNA follows: TGTGCCATCACTTCGGGACTAGGCTCCTACGAGCAGTACTTC.

Regarding this clone: One junction end does not reproduce the germline sequence, and a read error may be involved. The chain employs TRBV11-2 and TRBJ2-1, with TRBD2 identical over 7 bases. The CDR3 spans 18 residues. Germline CDR1 and CDR2: SGHAT and FQNNGV. CDR3 DNA: TGTGCTAGCAGCGGGTCCAGACTAGCCTCGGGCTCCTACAATGAGCAGGTCTTC. Amino acids: CASSGSRLASGSYNEQVF. The full variable domain, in which reference TRBV11-2 and TRBJ2-1 provide the parts outside the CDR3, is EAGVAQSPRYKIIEKRQSVAFWCNPISGHATLYWYQQILGQGPKLLIQFQNNGVVDDSQLPKDRFSAERLKGVDSTLKIQPAKLEDSAVYLCASSGSRLASGSYNEQVFGPGTRLTVL.

This clone was counted ten times or more. The chain carries TRBV18 and TRBJ1-1; no clear D gene. This CDR3 is 18 amino acids long. The V gene lost 3 bases and the J gene lost 2 bases, with 22 bases spanning the gap. The germline V gene has CDR1 KGHSH and CDR2 LQKENI. CDR3 region: CASSPPYSGRSGNTEAFF. In DNA form, the CDR3 reads TGTGCCAGCTCACCCCCATACAGCGGACGCTCGGGTAACACTGAAGCTTTCTTT. Based on the CDR3 plus reference TRBV18 and TRBJ1-1, the full variable domain is NAGVMQNPRHLVRRRGQEARLRCSPMKGHSHVYWYRQLPEEGLKFMVYLQKENIIDESGMPKERFSAEFPKEGPSILRIQQVVRGDSAAYFCASSPPYSGRSGNTEAFFGQGTRLTVV.

The chain uses TRBV7-2 and TRBJ1-2; 7 bases are a match to TRBD1. Germline V lookup: CDR1 SGHTA, CDR2 FQGNSA. The CDR3 loop spans 14 amino acids. V trimming: 5 bases; J trimming: 2 bases; junction bases outside the gene matches: 5. CDR3 region: CASSPQGGNYGYTF. The DNA of the CDR3 is TGTGCCAGCAGCCCCCAGGGGGGCAACTATGGCTACACCTTC.

Details on this clone: Germline and junction disagree at one end, which may indicate a read error. The V gene is TRBV28, the J gene TRBJ2-7; possible D gene TRBD2, 7 bases. The CDR3 contains 12 residues. Per germline, CDR1 MDHEN and CDR2 SYDVKM. As DNA, the CDR3 is TGTGCGAGCAGAAGAGGACTAGAGGGGGTAGACTTC. This gives the protein CASRRGLEGVDF.

Judged by abundance, this clone is medium-sized (0.01 to 0.1%). This chain joins TRBV28 and TRBJ2-7, with 7 nucleotides matching TRBD1. Germline loops: CDR1 MDHEN, CDR2 SYDVKM. V shed 4 bases and J 6 bases; nucleotides not matched to a gene: 3. The length of the CDR3 is 12 residues. The CDR3 coding sequence is TGTGCCAGCAGTTACAGGGGTCGCGAGCAGTACTTC. This encodes CASSYRGREQYF. Filled out from reference TRBV28 and TRBJ2-7, the complete variable domain reads DVKVTQSSRYLVKRTGEKVFLECVQDMDHENMFWYRQDPGLGLRLIYFSYDVKMKEKGDIPEGYSVSREKKERFSLILESASTNQTSMYLCASSYRGREQYFGPGTRLTVT.

Note on this clone: As the CDR3 is not closed by the conserved phenylalanine or tryptophan, this likely results from a read error. This chain links TRBV20-1 with TRBJ2-7; the D is unclear. Trimming pared 1 base from V and 2 bases from J, leaving 9 bases between. This CDR3 is 13 amino acids long. CDR1 and CDR2 from the germline V gene are DFQATT and SNEGSKA (reference sequence). In DNA form, the CDR3 reads TGCAGTGCTAGAGTTAGCACTGCCTACGAGCAGTACTTG. Its translation is CSARVSTAYEQYL.

By share, this clone ranks as medium-sized. J is TRBJ2-7 and V is TRBV11-2; possible D gene TRBD2, 6 bases. This CDR3 spans 14 amino acids. The germline V gene has CDR1 SGHAT and CDR2 FQNNGV. V was pared by 5 bases and J by 3 bases, with 14 bases between. CDR3 in DNA: TGTGCCAGCAGCCCTCTAGCGTCGGGCTACGAGCAGTACTTC. It specifies CASSPLASGYEQYF.